This TCR beta chain originates from a study of blood T cell repertoires in COVID-19. Study details: Specimens from acute and convalescent COVID-19 originated in the United States, Italy and Spain.

In the original analysis: Reference gene primer amplification gave nucleated cell count estimates. Data came from immunoSEQ multiplex PCR; TCRdb stores just in-frame clones and leaves some out. V and J calls and clone size come straight from that table; D and trimming were deduced from the DNA. This sample has around 190,000 clones, with approximately 88% found just once. The count of this clone is one. The sequencing input was PBMCs or T cells enriched from blood (not recorded which). The sequence was obtained from a woman aged 30 to 39 who had recovered from COVID-19.

DNA of the CDR3: TGTGCCAGCAGGGGACAGGGCGGGGGGAACACTGAAGCTTTCTTT. It specifies CASRGQGGGNTEAFF. V and J are TRBV28 and TRBJ1-1; 9 nucleotides agree with TRBD1. The germline CDR1 and CDR2 sequences are MDHEN and SYDVKM. With V trimmed by 6 bases and J by 1 base, 6 bases remained unmatched. The CDR3 totals 15 residues.